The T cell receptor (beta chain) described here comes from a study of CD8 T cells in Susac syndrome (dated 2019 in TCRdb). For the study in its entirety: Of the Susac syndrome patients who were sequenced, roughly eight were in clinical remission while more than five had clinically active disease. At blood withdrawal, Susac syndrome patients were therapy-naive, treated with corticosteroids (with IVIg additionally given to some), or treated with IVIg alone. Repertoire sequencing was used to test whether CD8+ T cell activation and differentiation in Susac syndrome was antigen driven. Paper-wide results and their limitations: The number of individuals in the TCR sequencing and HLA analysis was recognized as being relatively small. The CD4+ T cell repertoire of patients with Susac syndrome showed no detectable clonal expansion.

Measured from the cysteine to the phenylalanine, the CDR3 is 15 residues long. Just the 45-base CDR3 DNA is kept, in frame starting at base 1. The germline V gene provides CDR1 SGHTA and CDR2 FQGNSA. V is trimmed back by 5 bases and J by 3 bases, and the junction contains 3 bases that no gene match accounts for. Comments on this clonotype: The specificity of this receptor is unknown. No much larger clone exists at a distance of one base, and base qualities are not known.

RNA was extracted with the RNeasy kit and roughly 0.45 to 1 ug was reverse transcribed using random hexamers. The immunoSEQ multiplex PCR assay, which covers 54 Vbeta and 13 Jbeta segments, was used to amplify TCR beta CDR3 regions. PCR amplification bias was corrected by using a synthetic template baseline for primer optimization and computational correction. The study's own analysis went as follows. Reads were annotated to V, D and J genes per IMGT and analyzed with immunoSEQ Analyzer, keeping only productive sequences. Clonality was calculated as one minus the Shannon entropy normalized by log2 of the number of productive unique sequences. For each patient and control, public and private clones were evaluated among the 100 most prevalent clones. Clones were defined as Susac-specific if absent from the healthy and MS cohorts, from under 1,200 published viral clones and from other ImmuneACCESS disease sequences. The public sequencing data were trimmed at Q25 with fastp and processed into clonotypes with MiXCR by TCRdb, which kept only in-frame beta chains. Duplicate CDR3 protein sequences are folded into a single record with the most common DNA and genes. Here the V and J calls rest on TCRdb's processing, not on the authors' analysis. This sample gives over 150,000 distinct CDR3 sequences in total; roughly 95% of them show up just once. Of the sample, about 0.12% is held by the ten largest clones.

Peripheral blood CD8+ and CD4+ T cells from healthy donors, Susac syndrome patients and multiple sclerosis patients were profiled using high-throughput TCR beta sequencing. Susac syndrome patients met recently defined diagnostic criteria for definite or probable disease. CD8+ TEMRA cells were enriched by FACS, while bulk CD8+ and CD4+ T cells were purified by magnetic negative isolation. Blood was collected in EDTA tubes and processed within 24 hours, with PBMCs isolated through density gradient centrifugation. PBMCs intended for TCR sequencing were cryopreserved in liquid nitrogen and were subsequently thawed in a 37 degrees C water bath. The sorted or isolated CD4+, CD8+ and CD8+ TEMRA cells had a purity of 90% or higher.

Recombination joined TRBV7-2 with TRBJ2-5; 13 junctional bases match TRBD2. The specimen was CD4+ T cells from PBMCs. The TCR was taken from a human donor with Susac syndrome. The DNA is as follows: TGTGCCAGCAGCCCCACTAGCGGGGGGGAAGAGACCCAGTACTTC. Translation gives CASSPTSGGEETQYF.